A selection of T cell receptor beta chains follows, all from one sample in a study of blood T cells in healthy people across ages. TCRdb independently ran MiXCR on the 5' RACE reads; one entry per CDR3 protein. The sample includes roughly 1,800,000 distinct CDR3 sequences, 49% seen only once; the top ten take over 2%. Sequencing used blood. The receptor source for this set is a woman aged 40 to 55 in good health. CDR3s leave out the opening cysteine and the closing phenylalanine or tryptophan. Fields, in order: J gene, V gene, CDR3 protein.

j_call: TRBJ2-6; v_call: TRBV4-3; cdr3_aa: ASSQEGLHRSGANVLT
j_call: TRBJ2-3; v_call: TRBV14; cdr3_aa: ASSPGRARSTDTQY
j_call: TRBJ2-3; v_call: TRBV4-3; cdr3_aa: ASSQEVVGNTDTQY
j_call: TRBJ2-1; v_call: TRBV5-1; cdr3_aa: ASSLLAGGPSEQF
j_call: TRBJ1-1; v_call: TRBV28; cdr3_aa: ASNLVKGGNTEAF
j_call: TRBJ2-7; v_call: TRBV5-1; cdr3_aa: ASSLATPGRGYEQY
j_call: TRBJ2-3; v_call: TRBV29-1; cdr3_aa: SVGLPLTDAQY
j_call: TRBJ1-6; v_call: TRBV4-3; cdr3_aa: ASSQVVRGENNSPLH
j_call: TRBJ2-3; v_call: TRBV20-1; cdr3_aa: SGGEDTQY
j_call: TRBJ1-5; v_call: TRBV5-1; cdr3_aa: ASSLGVKGNQPQH
j_call: TRBJ1-1; v_call: TRBV4-3; cdr3_aa: ASSQDPTRGHTEAF
j_call: TRBJ2-5; v_call: TRBV29-1; cdr3_aa: SVVRAAQETQY
j_call: TRBJ2-6; v_call: TRBV11-2; cdr3_aa: ASSRDRSSSGANVLT
j_call: TRBJ2-3; v_call: TRBV12-5; cdr3_aa: ASALRASTDTQY
j_call: TRBJ1-2; v_call: TRBV28; cdr3_aa: ASSELGEGYT
j_call: TRBJ2-1; v_call: TRBV7-2; cdr3_aa: ASSLNPRGAGTHNNEQF
j_call: -; v_call: TRBV29-1; cdr3_aa: GVVPSGAYEQY
j_call: TRBJ2-7; v_call: TRBV20-1; cdr3_aa: SAWGRGRAFLSSEQY
j_call: TRBJ2-1; v_call: TRBV7-3; cdr3_aa: ASSLMGALNNEQF
j_call: TRBJ2-7; v_call: TRBV7-9; cdr3_aa: ASSADAYEQY
j_call: TRBJ2-3; v_call: TRBV7-3; cdr3_aa: ASSLETGASFKY
j_call: TRBJ2-5; v_call: TRBV28; cdr3_aa: ASSPTLGQLGETQY
j_call: TRBJ2-3; v_call: TRBV4-1; cdr3_aa: ASSQEASGHTQY
j_call: TRBJ2-5; v_call: TRBV4-2; cdr3_aa: ASSQTSGGPEPQY
j_call: TRBJ2-3; v_call: TRBV6-1; cdr3_aa: ASSDRPVTTDTQY
j_call: TRBJ1-4; v_call: TRBV20-1; cdr3_aa: SARDAQGNEKLF
j_call: TRBJ2-2; v_call: TRBV20-1; cdr3_aa: SATTGGQAGELF
j_call: -; v_call: TRBV7-2; cdr3_aa: ASSRDRSEETQY
j_call: TRBJ2-5; v_call: TRBV13; cdr3_aa: ASSLGTAPTWY
j_call: TRBJ2-5; v_call: TRBV29-1; cdr3_aa: SVIMGADQETQY
j_call: TRBJ2-1; v_call: TRBV2; cdr3_aa: ASSELTSSSYNEQF
j_call: TRBJ2-7; v_call: TRBV12-3/TRBV12-4; cdr3_aa: ASSQTETYEQY
j_call: TRBJ2-5; v_call: TRBV5-1; cdr3_aa: ASSLAGGPVTQY
j_call: TRBJ1-5; v_call: TRBV6-5; cdr3_aa: ASSVDQGNQPQH
j_call: TRBJ2-7; v_call: TRBV15; cdr3_aa: ATSRGSSGYEQY
j_call: TRBJ2-3; v_call: TRBV5-6; cdr3_aa: ASSLVSDRETDTQY
j_call: TRBJ2-7; v_call: TRBV29-1; cdr3_aa: SVGGLGSSYEQY
j_call: TRBJ2-1; v_call: TRBV27; cdr3_aa: ASSLNPADNEQF
j_call: TRBJ2-3; v_call: TRBV20-1; cdr3_aa: SATRTGTDTQY
j_call: TRBJ2-6; v_call: TRBV7-2; cdr3_aa: ASKGLGSGANVLT
j_call: TRBJ2-1; v_call: TRBV6-6; cdr3_aa: ASRGEIGQGKGEQF
j_call: TRBJ2-5; v_call: TRBV24-1; cdr3_aa: ATSGHGTTSQETQY
j_call: TRBJ2-4; v_call: TRBV12-3/TRBV12-4; cdr3_aa: ASREQGRLAKNIQY
j_call: TRBJ2-7; v_call: TRBV29-1; cdr3_aa: SVRDRNSYEQY
j_call: TRBJ1-6; v_call: TRBV28; cdr3_aa: ASSLGNNNSPLH
j_call: TRBJ1-4; v_call: TRBV7-9; cdr3_aa: ASSGTANNEKLF